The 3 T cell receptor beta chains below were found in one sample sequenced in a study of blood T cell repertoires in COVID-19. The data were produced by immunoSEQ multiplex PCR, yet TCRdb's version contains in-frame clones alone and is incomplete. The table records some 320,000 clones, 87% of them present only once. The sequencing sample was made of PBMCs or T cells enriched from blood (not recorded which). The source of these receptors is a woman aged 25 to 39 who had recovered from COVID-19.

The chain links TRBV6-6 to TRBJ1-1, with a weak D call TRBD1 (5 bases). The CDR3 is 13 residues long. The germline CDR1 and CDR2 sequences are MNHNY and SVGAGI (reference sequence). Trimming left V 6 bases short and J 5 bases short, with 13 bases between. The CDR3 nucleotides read TGTGCCAGCAGAATCCCAGGGAGGACTGAAGCTTTCTTT. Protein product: CASRIPGRTEAFF.

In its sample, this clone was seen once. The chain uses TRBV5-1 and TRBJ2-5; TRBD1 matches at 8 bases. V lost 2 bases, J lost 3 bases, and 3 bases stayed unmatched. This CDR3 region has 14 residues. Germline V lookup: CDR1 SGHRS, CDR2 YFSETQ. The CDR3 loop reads CASSFDRGKETQYF. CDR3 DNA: TGCGCCAGCAGCTTTGACAGGGGAAAAGAGACCCAGTACTTC. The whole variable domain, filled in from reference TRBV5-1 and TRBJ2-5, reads KAGVTQTPRYLIKTRGQQVTLSCSPISGHRSVSWYQQTPGQGLQFLFEYFSETQRNKGNFPGRFSGRQFSNSRSEMNVSTLELGDSALYLCASSFDRGKETQYFGPGTRLLVL.

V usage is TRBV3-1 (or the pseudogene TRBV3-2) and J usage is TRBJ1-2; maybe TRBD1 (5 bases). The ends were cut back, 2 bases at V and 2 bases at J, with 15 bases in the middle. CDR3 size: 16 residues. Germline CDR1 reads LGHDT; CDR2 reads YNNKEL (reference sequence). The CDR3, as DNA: TGTGCCAGCAGCCAAAGACCGGGCAGGGAAAACTATGGCTACACCTTC. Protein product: CASSQRPGRENYGYTF.